The source of this T cell receptor (beta chain) is a study of shared clonotypes between healthy human individuals. Overall study context: Each donor's CD8 memory used one plate, CD8 naive two, each CD4 subset three.

This clone has just one count. Its target is unknown. CD45RO-negative CD8 cells positively selected for CCR7 made up the naive population, which excluded terminally differentiated effector memory CD45RA+ cells. There were only Caucasian adults among the donors, and all lived in Nashville, Tennessee. Replicate PCRs for sorted subsets used roughly 200 ng DNA; this equaled tens of thousands of T cell genomes. Method: immunoSEQ multiplex PCR; TCRdb's copy keeps in-frame clones and lacks some. Here the sample spans millions of clones, over 85% being singletons. Notes on the study in general: Investigators expected sequencing depth to affect clonotype sharing among donors.

Germline loops: CDR1 SGHDT, CDR2 YYEEEE. Trimming cost V 5 bases and J 7 bases, with 21 bases left between them. This CDR3 spans 16 amino acids. This sequence was found in a man younger than 30 in good health. Sample: naive CD8+ T cells sorted from blood. The chain links TRBV5-6 to TRBJ2-2; D perhaps matches TRBD2 (7 bases). The CDR3 loop is CASSFPSGTRGGELFF. The DNA of the CDR3 is TGTGCCAGCAGTTTCCCCAGCGGGACAAGGGGCGGGGAGCTGTTTTTT.